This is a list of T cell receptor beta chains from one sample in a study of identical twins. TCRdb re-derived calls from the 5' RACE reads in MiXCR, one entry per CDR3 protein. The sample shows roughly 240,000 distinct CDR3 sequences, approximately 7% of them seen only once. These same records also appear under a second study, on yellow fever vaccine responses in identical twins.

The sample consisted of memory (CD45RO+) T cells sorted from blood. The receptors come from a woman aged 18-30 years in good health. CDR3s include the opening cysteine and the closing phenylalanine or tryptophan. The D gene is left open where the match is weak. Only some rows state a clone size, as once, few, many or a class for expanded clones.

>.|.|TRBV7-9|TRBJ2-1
TGTGCCAGCAGCTTAGGACAGCTATCCTACAATGAGCAGTTCTTC
CASSLGQLSYNEQFF
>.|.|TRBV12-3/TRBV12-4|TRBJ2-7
TGTGCCAGCAGCCGGGGGCAGGGGGCCTACGAGCAGTACTTC
CASSRGQGAYEQYF
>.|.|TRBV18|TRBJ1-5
TGTGCCAGCTCACCACCGTTCGGACCGCAGAGCAATCAGCCCCAGCATTTT
CASSPPFGPQSNQPQHF
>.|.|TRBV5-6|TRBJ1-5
TGTGCCAGCAGTCCGGGGTTCAATCAGCCCCAGCATTTT
CASSPGFNQPQHF
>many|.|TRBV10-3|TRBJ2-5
TGTGCCATCGGTGGCGGATCTCCCTTCCAGTACTTC
CAIGGGSPFQYF
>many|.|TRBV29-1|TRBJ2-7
TGCAGCGTTGTTTGGCAGGGTCTCTACGAGCAGTACTTC
CSVVWQGLYEQYF
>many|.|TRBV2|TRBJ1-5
TGTGCCAGCAGTGGAGACAGCAATCAGCCCCAGCATTTT
CASSGDSNQPQHF
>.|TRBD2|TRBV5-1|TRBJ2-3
TGCGCCAGCAGCCTCGGGACTAGCTTTAATCCGTATTTT
CASSLGTSFNPYF
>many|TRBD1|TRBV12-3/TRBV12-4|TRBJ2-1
TGTGCCAGCAGTTTAGTTCAGGGGGCGCGGAATGAGCAGTTCTTC
CASSLVQGARNEQFF
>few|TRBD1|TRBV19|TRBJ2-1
TGTGCCAGTAGCGCAGGACAGGCGTGGAATGAGCAGTTCTTC
CASSAGQAWNEQFF
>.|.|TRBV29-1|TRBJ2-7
TGCAGCGTTGAAGGTCGGCTAGCCGGTACCTACGAGCAGTACTTC
CSVEGRLAGTYEQYF
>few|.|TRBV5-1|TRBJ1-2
TGCGCCAGCAGCCGGGACATCGGCGATGGCTACACCTTC
CASSRDIGDGYTF
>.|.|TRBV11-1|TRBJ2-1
TGTGCCAGCAGCACAAGGACTTTACCCAATGAGCAGTTCTTC
CASSTRTLPNEQFF
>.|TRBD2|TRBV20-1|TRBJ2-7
TGCAGTGCTAGAGATCGGGGGCGGGAGGGCATCTACGAGCAGTACTTC
CSARDRGREGIYEQYF
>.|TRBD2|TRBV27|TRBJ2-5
TGTGCCAGCAGTAGGACTAGCGGGAAGGCCCAGTACTTC
CASSRTSGKAQYF
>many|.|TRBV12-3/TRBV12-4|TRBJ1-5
TGTGCCAGCAGTCCCCGCGAAAGTTCTAGCAATCAGCCCCAGCATTTT
CASSPRESSSNQPQHF
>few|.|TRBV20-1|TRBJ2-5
TGCAGTGCTTCTCCAGGGCAAGAGACCCAGTACTTC
CSASPGQETQYF
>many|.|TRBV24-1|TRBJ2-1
TGTGCCACCAGTGATCTCGGAAGGGAATACAATGAGCAGTTCTTC
CATSDLGREYNEQFF
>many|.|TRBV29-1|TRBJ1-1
TGCAGCGTTGAAGGGCAGACTTCCACTGAAGCTTTCTTT
CSVEGQTSTEAFF
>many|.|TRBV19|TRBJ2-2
TGTGCCAGTAGGGGAGGACTGGGCACCGGGGAGCTGTTTTTT
CASRGGLGTGELFF
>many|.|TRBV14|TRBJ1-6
TGTGCCAGCAGCCAACGGACCTCTCGGCATTCACCCCTCCACTTT
CASSQRTSRHSPLHF
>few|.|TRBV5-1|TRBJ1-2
TGCGCCAGCAGCCCCGTCGGGTTGGGCTATGGCTACACCTTC
CASSPVGLGYGYTF
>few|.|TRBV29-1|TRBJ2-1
TGCAGCGTTGACTCAGTGGGGGCCACCTACAATGAGCAGTTCTTC
CSVDSVGATYNEQFF
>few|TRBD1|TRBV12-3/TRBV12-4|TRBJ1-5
TGTGCCAGCAGCCAGACCCAGGGGGCGAGCAATCAGCCCCAGCATTTT
CASSQTQGASNQPQHF
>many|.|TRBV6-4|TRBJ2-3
TGTGCCAGCAGTCCCAACCCGAGCAGGGTAACAGATACGCAGTATTTT
CASSPNPSRVTDTQYF
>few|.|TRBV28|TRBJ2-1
TGTGCCACCAACGGGGGTAGTGGTAATGAGCAGTTCTTC
CATNGGSGNEQFF
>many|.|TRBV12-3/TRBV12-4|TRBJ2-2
TGTGCCAGCAGTCCTGGACAGACATCGAACACCGGGGAGCTGTTTTTT
CASSPGQTSNTGELFF
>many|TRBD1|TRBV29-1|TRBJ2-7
TGCAGCGTGGCCGGGACAGGGCTGCAGGAGCAGTACTTC
CSVAGTGLQEQYF
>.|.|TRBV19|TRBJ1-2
TGTGCCAGCCAGCGAGACTTCGGGGTAAACTATGGCTACACCTTC
CASQRDFGVNYGYTF
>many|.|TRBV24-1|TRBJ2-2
TGTGCCACCAGTGATCGGAGGGATAACATCGGGGAGCTGTTTTTT
CATSDRRDNIGELFF
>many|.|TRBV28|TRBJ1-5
TGTGCCAGCAGGTCGGGGGGCCAGTTCGGCAATCAGCCCCAGCATTTT
CASRSGGQFGNQPQHF
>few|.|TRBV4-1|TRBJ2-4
TGCGCCAGCAGCCAAGAGGCAGGGCCGACGGGAGTTCAGTACTTC
CASSQEAGPTGVQYF
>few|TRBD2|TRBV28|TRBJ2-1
TGTGCCAGCAGAATACTAACTAGCGGGAGGGCCAATGAGCAGTTCTTC
CASRILTSGRANEQFF
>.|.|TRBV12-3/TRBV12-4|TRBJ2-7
TGTGCCAGCAGTTTTAGTTCGTCCGAGCAGTACTTC
CASSFSSSEQYF
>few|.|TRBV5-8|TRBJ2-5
TGTGCCAGCAGCTTGTTGCAGGGATTGGAGACCCAGTACTTC
CASSLLQGLETQYF
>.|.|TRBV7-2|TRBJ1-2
TGTGCCAGCAGCTTAGAGCTATCCCTGAGGGGAGTTCATGGCTACACCTTC
CASSLELSLRGVHGYTF
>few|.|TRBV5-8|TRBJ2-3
TGTGCCAGCAGCTTGGTTGGCGGTCGCGGAGATACGCAGTATTTT
CASSLVGGRGDTQYF
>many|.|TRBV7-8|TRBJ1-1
TGTGCCAGCAGCTTAGGGGGCAGGAGCCCTGAAGCTTTCTTT
CASSLGGRSPEAFF
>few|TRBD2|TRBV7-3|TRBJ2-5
TGTGCCAGCAGCTTAGGGGGACTACATCGCCAAGAGACCCAGTACTTC
CASSLGGLHRQETQYF